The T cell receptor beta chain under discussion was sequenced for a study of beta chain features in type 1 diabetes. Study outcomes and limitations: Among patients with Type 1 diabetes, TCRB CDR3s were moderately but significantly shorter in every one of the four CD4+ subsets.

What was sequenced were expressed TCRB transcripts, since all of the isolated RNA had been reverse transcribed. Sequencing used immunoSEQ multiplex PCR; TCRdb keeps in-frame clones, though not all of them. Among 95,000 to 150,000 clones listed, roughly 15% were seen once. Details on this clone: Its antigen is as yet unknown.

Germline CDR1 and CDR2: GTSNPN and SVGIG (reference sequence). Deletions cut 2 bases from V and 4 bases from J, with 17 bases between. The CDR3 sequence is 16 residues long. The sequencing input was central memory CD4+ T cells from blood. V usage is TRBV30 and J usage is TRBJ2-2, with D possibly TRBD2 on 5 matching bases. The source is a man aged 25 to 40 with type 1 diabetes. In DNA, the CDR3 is TGTGCCTGGAGTATCATAGGGAGAGTGAGCACCGGGGAGCTGTTTTTT. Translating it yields CAWSIIGRVSTGELFF.